This T cell receptor (beta chain) was retrieved from a study of cytomegalovirus exposure and HLA in healthy donors. Broader study findings: One variant, a missense change in DCLRE1C, was linked in a later analysis to TCR beta V- and J-gene trimming.

Comment on this clone: Its antigen is unknown.

The PCR used 60 Vbeta and 13 Jbeta primers. Generated by immunoSEQ multiplex PCR, the TCRdb table keeps only in-frame clones and is missing some. Of 100,000 to 150,000 clones listed, approximately 78% are singletons. V gave up 8 bases and J gave up 3 bases, with 14 bases separating them. The CDR3 length is 13 residues. From germline, CDR1 is MNHEY and CDR2 SVGAGI. The source is a human donor in good health. Sequencing was carried out using PBMCs. The V call is TRBV6-5, the J call TRBJ2-7, with D possibly TRBD1 on 5 matching bases. In DNA, the CDR3 is TGTGCCAGCGCGACAGCCGTCGACTACGAGCAGTACTTC. This gives the protein CASATAVDYEQYF.